The clone carrying this TCR beta chain was observed at least ten times. Its specificity is unknown. This sample is part of a study of glioma-infiltrating T cells. Overall study findings and caveats: Tissue-blood divergence was below expectation in non-neoplastic patients, above in gliomas.

Amplification of TCR alpha and beta CDR3 regions from RNA used iRepertoire nested multiplex PCR. Tissue mRNA or PBMC total RNA, 100-400 ng, went into one-step reverse transcription and amplification. TCRdb re-called the multiplex PCR reads with MiXCR, one entry per CDR3 protein. This table holds more than 100,000 distinct CDR3 sequences, around 28% found once. The CDR3 is 14 residues long. CDR1 SNHLY and CDR2 FYNNEI come from the germline V gene. Trimming took 10 bases from V and 11 from J, leaving 21 bases between them. The chain carries TRBV2 and TRBJ1-6, with D unclear. The sample was glioma tissue, nonneoplastic brain tissue, or PBMCs (not recorded which). The TCR sequence derives from a human donor with low-grade glioma or glioblastoma, undergoing nonglioma brain surgery, or in good health (not recorded which). The chain's CDR3 is CATILRWVTTPLHF. In nucleotides, the CDR3 is TGTGCCACCATTCTGCGGTGGGTTACTACACCCCTCCACTTT. The whole variable domain, remainder taken from reference TRBV2 and TRBJ1-6, is EPEVTQTPSHQVTQMGQEVILRCVPISNHLYFYWYRQILGQKVEFLVSFYNNEISEKSEIFDDQFSVERPDGSNFTLKIRSTKLEDSAMYFCATILRWVTTPLHFGNGTRLTVT.